The 3 T cell receptor beta chains given below trace back to one sample, sequenced in a study of patients and donors after allogeneic stem cell transplantation. Each CDR3 protein gets one entry after TCRdb re-called the RT-PCR reads with MiXCR. The sample lists more than 850,000 distinct CDR3 sequences, roughly 18% occurring once. Sequencing was done on a sample of blood, either unsorted or a sorted T cell fraction (not recorded which). The source of these receptors is a human donor who was either an allogeneic HSCT recipient or a stem cell or donor lymphocyte infusion donor (not recorded which). It is not recorded whose cells these are; they may come from a transplant donor.

This clonotype was detected a few times. V gene TRBV6-5 combines with J gene TRBJ2-7; the D gene is possibly TRBD2 (6 bases). Trimming took off 3 bases at V and 6 bases at J, with 15 bases between the two ends. This CDR3 contains 14 residues. The germline V gene has CDR1 MNHEY and CDR2 SVGAGI. CDR3 in amino acids: CASSYLVSGGEQYF. In DNA, the CDR3 is TGTGCCAGCAGTTATTTGGTCTCCGGGGGCGAGCAGTACTTC.

Regarding this clonotype: One end of the junction does not line up with germline, which may come from a read error. V gene TRBV12-3 or TRBV12-4 combines with J gene TRBJ2-1; TRBD2 agrees at 13 bases. The CDR3 loop spans 11 amino acids. CDR3 amino acids: CASSDGLAGEF. CDR3 coding DNA: TGTGCCAGCAGCGACGGACTAGCGGGAGAGTTC.

The chain is built from TRBV29-1 and TRBJ2-3, with D perhaps matching TRBD1 (6 bases). This CDR3 spans 15 amino acids. Trimming took 0 bases from V and 3 from J, leaving 13 bases between them. Germline V lookup: CDR1 SQVTM, CDR2 ANQGSEA. The CDR3 DNA follows: TGCAGCGTTGAAGATCGAAGCAGGGGTACAGATACGCAGTATTTT. Amino acids: CSVEDRSRGTDTQYF.